Listed here are 21 T cell receptor beta chains from one sample, sequenced in a study of cytomegalovirus exposure and HLA in healthy donors. In the PCR, 60 Vbeta and 13 Jbeta primers were used. The repertoire was sequenced with immunoSEQ multiplex PCR; TCRdb's copy has only in-frame clones and lacks some. The table has about 140,000 clones, around 80% seen once. The sequenced material came from PBMCs. The source of these receptors is a middle-aged man in good health and CMV-seropositive.

The chain carries TRBV5-6 and TRBJ1-1; D might be TRBD1 (6 bases). The CDR3 runs 16 residues. V was shortened by 5 bases and J by 8 bases, with 25 bases between the two germline ends. Per the germline V gene, CDR1 is SGHDT and CDR2 is YYEEEE. The CDR3 nucleotides read TGTGCCAGCAGGGGTTGGGGGCGGCGCACCCACAGAGAAGCTTTCTTT. It codes for CASRGWGRRTHREAFF.

V and J are TRBV27 and TRBJ1-5, with 7 bases identical to TRBD1. With V trimmed by 6 bases and J by 5 bases, 13 bases remained unmatched. The germline V gene has CDR1 MNHEY and CDR2 SMNVEV (reference sequence). The CDR3 extends over 16 amino acids. For the CDR3, the DNA is TGTGCCAGCAGGGATCTAGGTGCAGGGGGGCATCAGCCCCAGCATTTT. Amino acids: CASRDLGAGGHQPQHF.

The V gene is TRBV5-4, the J gene TRBJ2-5, with TRBD2 matching over 10 bases. The V segment lost 2 bases and the J segment 4 bases; nucleotides outside the gene matches: 2. This CDR3 region has 14 residues. The germline gives CDR1 SGHNT, CDR2 YYREEE (reference sequence). CDR3 in amino acids: CASSFGLAAETQYF. The CDR3 DNA reads as TGTGCCAGCAGCTTCGGACTAGCGGCAGAGACCCAGTACTTC.

The V and J genes are TRBV5-1 and TRBJ2-2, with D uncertain. The CDR3 has 15 amino acids. Looked up from germline, CDR1 is SGHRS and CDR2 is YFSETQ. Trimming took off 0 bases at V and 6 bases at J, with 12 bases between the two ends. The CDR3: CASSLDLILAGELFF. The DNA of the CDR3 is TGCGCCAGCAGCTTGGACCTTATACTGGCCGGGGAGCTGTTTTTT.

This chain uses TRBV6-5 with TRBJ1-1; 10 bases are shared with TRBD1. V lost 4 bases, J lost 6 bases, and 5 bases stayed unmatched. Germline CDR1 reads MNHEY; CDR2 reads SVGAGI. This CDR3 contains 14 residues. In DNA form, the CDR3 reads TGTGCCAGCAGTTCGGGACAGGGGATGGCTGAAGCTTTCTTT. Residues: CASSSGQGMAEAFF.

The chain joins TRBV7-2 to TRBJ2-5; D perhaps matches TRBD1 (6 bases). Trimming pared 2 bases from V and 4 bases from J, leaving 11 bases between. CDR1 and CDR2 from the germline V gene are SGHTA and FQGNSA. The CDR3 has 14 amino acids. CDR3 protein: CASSLQQGRETQYF. In nucleotides, the CDR3 is TGTGCCAGCAGCTTACAACAGGGCCGAGAGACCCAGTACTTC.

The CDR3, as DNA: TGCGCCAGCAGCCGCGAGGCGGGAGGGGGGTCCTACAATGAGCAGTTCTTC. Amino acids: CASSREAGGGSYNEQFF. The V gene is TRBV4-3, the J gene TRBJ2-1; 9 positions agree with TRBD2. Trimming cost V 4 bases and J 1 base; bases outside gene matches: 8. Per the germline V gene, CDR1 is LGHNA and CDR2 is YSLEER. The CDR3 loop spans 17 amino acids.

A few counts support this clone. The V and J genes are TRBV5-6 and TRBJ1-3; TRBD1 matches at 8 bases. The V segment lost 2 bases and the J segment 2 bases; nucleotides outside the gene matches: 6. This CDR3 has 16 amino acids. Germline V gene lookup returns CDR1 SGHDT and CDR2 YYEEEE. Here the CDR3 reads CASSFLDRVAGNTIYF. DNA for the CDR3: TGTGCCAGCAGCTTCCTGGACAGGGTGGCTGGAAACACCATATATTTT.

This sequence joins TRBV18 and TRBJ1-4; 7 nucleotides line up with TRBD1. In germline, CDR1 is KGHSH, CDR2 LQKENI. The CDR3 runs 14 residues. The junction had 3 bases not matched to a gene; V was cut back by 1 base and J by 7 bases. DNA for the CDR3: TGTGCCAGCTCACCACAGGGGGCGTCTGAAAAACTGTTTTTT. Encoded protein: CASSPQGASEKLFF.

About this clone itself: Within the sample, other DNA sequences also encode this same CDR3. The gene calls are TRBV30 and TRBJ1-1; D is uncertain. The CDR3 spans 11 residues. Germline V gene data show CDR1 as GTSNPN and CDR2 as SVGIG (reference sequence). The V and J ends lost 4 bases and 2 bases respectively, with 5 bases between them. In DNA, the CDR3 is TGTGCCTGGACCCGTAACACTGAAGCTTTCTTT. Its protein is CAWTRNTEAFF.

This clone was seen only once. V gene TRBV2 combines with J gene TRBJ1-2; 12 bases match TRBD1. V trimming: 6 bases; J trimming: 1 base; junction bases outside the gene matches: 15. Germline V gives CDR1 SNHLY, CDR2 FYNNEI. This CDR3 has 19 amino acids. The CDR3 coding sequence is TGTGCCAGCAGAGGTTTTACCGGGACAGGGGGCAAAGTTAACTATGGCTACACCTTC. It is translated as CASRGFTGTGGKVNYGYTF.

The chain is built from TRBV28 and TRBJ1-2, with 7 bases aligning to TRBD1. This CDR3 has 15 amino acids. Germline V CDR1 and CDR2: MDHEN, SYDVKM. V trimming: 5 bases; J trimming: 4 bases; junction bases outside the gene matches: 10. CDR3 region: CASSPGDRSPYGYTF. For the CDR3, the DNA is TGTGCCAGCAGTCCTGGGGACAGAAGTCCCTATGGCTACACCTTC.

This clone has just a few counts. A junction boundary mismatches the germline segment, possibly from a read error. V gene TRBV7-7 combines with J gene TRBJ2-2, with 11 bases that match TRBD2. The CDR3 consists of 16 residues. Germline V gene sequence: CDR1 SSHAT, CDR2 FNYEAQ (reference sequence). In nucleotides, the CDR3 is TGTGCTAGCAGCTCTAGCGGGGGGAGGAACACCGGGGAGCTGTTTTTT. It codes for CASSSSGGRNTGELFF.

The J gene is TRBJ2-1, the V gene TRBV5-1; 8 bases agree with TRBD2. The germline V gene encodes CDR1 SGHRS and CDR2 YFSETQ. The CDR3 totals 16 residues. The V gene end was trimmed by 1 base and the J gene end by 5 bases; junction bases not matched to a gene: 8. CDR3 sequence (DNA): TGCGCCAGCAGCTTGAGGTCGGGAGGGAGCCACAATGAGCAGTTCTTC. Its protein is CASSLRSGGSHNEQFF.

A few counts support this clone. The chain uses TRBV2 and TRBJ2-5, with 9 bases matching TRBD2. Germline CDR1 is SNHLY and CDR2 is FYNNEI. V shed 4 bases, J shed 5 bases, and the junction held 5 bases outside the gene matches. CDR3 length: 14 residues. CDR3: CASSAGTSLETQYF. CDR3 nucleotide sequence: TGTGCCAGCAGTGCCGGGACTAGCTTGGAGACCCAGTACTTC.

The chain employs TRBV11-2 and TRBJ1-1; no firm D call. This CDR3 is 12 amino acids long. Germline lookup yields CDR1 SGHAT and CDR2 FQNNGV. V dropped 2 bases and J dropped 6 bases, with 7 bases sitting between them. Written as DNA, the CDR3 is TGTGCCAGCAGCTTAAGAGTGGCTGAAGCTTTCTTT. It yields the protein CASSLRVAEAFF.

The CDR3 spells CASSELGTLNGYTF. The CDR3 DNA follows: TGTGCCAGCAGTGAGTTGGGGACATTAAATGGCTACACCTTC. The genes are TRBV6-1 and TRBJ1-2; TRBD1 might be the D (6 bases). Germline V gene lookup returns CDR1 MNHNS and CDR2 SASEGT. Trimming left V 3 bases short and J 6 bases short, with 14 bases between. The CDR3 has 14 residues.

In regard to this clone: The sample contains more than one DNA sequence encoding this CDR3. This CDR3 reads CASSLVRGLDTEAFF. CDR3 coding DNA: TGTGCCAGCAGCTTAGTAAGGGGGCTCGACACTGAAGCTTTCTTT. The chain employs TRBV7-9 and TRBJ1-1; the match to TRBD1 covers 7 bases. The V segment lost 1 base and the J segment 3 bases; nucleotides outside the gene matches: 5. This CDR3 region has 15 residues. Germline V CDR1 and CDR2: SEHNR, FQNEAQ (reference sequence). The whole variable domain, filled in from reference TRBV7-9 and TRBJ1-1, reads DTGVSQNPRHKITKRGQNVTFRCDPISEHNRLYWYRQTLGQGPEFLTYFQNEAQLEKSRLLSDRFSAERPKGSFSTLEIQRTEQGDSAMYLCASSLVRGLDTEAFFGQGTRLTVV.

The chain employs TRBV19 and TRBJ1-2; 8 nucleotides match TRBD1. V lost 10 bases to trimming and J lost 4 bases; unmatched junction nucleotides: 5. CDR1 is LNHDA, CDR2 SQIVND, per germline (reference sequence). There are 12 residues in the CDR3. The CDR3 coding sequence is TGTGCCACCGGCCAGGGGGCCTATGGCTACACCTTC. This translates into CATGQGAYGYTF. The full variable domain, completed using reference TRBV19 and TRBJ1-2, is DGGITQSPKYLFRKEGQNVTLSCEQNLNHDAMYWYRQDPGQGLRLIYYSQIVNDFQKGDIAEGYSVSREKKESFPLTVTSAQKNPTAFYLCATGQGAYGYTFGSGTRLTVV.

This clone was detected a few times. The chain is built from TRBV7-9 and TRBJ2-1; 7 bases line up with TRBD1. The CDR3 length is 14 residues. V lost 6 bases to trimming and J lost 15 bases; unmatched junction nucleotides: 17. Germline loops: CDR1 SEHNR, CDR2 FQNEAQ (reference sequence). The CDR3 coding sequence is TGTGCCAGCAGTCTAGACTTAGTTAGGGACAGTTTGTTCTTC. The encoded protein is CASSLDLVRDSLFF.

This chain links TRBV19 with TRBJ1-6; 7 nucleotides line up with TRBD1. CDR1 LNHDA and CDR2 SQIVND come from the germline V gene (reference sequence). This CDR3 has 14 residues. J was trimmed by 5 bases and V by 8 bases; bases with no gene match: 6. CDR3 amino acids: CASRGTAHNSPLHF. The CDR3 DNA sequence: TGTGCCAGTCGCGGGACAGCGCATAATTCACCCCTCCACTTT.